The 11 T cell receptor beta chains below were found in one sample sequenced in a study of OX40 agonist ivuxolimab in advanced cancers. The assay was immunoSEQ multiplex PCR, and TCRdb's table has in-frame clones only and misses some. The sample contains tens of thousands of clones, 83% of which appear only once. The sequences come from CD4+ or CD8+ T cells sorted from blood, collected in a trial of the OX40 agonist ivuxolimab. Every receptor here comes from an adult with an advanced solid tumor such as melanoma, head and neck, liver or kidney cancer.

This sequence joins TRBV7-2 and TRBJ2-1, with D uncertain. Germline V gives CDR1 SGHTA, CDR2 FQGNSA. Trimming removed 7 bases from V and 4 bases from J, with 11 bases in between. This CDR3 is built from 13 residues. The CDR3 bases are TGTGCCAGCAAGCCACCTGGGTACAATGAGCAGTTCTTC. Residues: CASKPPGYNEQFF.

In DNA form, the CDR3 reads TGTGCCAGCAGTTACGGGGGCATGAACACTGAAGCTTTCTTT. Protein product: CASSYGGMNTEAFF. The rearrangement joins TRBV6-5 to TRBJ1-1, with TRBD1 as a possible D gene (6 bases). V gave up 2 bases and J gave up 0 bases, with 7 bases separating them. The CDR3 is 14 amino acids. Germline assignment: CDR1 MNHEY and CDR2 SVGAGI.

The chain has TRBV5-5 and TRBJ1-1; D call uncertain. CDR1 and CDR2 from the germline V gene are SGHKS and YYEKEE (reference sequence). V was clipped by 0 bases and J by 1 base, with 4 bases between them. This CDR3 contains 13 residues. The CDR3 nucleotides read TGTGCCAGCAGCTTGGGAGGGAACACTGAAGCTTTCTTT. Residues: CASSLGGNTEAFF.

CDR3 in DNA: TGTGCCAGCAGCCCACCCTACGGGACGTTTAGCAATCAGCCCCAGCATTTT. It yields the protein CASSPPYGTFSNQPQHF. The chain employs TRBV12-1 and TRBJ1-5. TRBV12-1 represents a pseudogene. CDR3 length equals 17 residues.

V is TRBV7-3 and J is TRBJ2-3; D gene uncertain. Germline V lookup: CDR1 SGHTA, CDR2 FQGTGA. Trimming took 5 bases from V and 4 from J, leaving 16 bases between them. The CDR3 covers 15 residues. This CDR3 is CASSPSRDVPDTQYF. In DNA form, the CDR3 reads TGTGCCAGCAGCCCCTCCCGAGACGTCCCAGATACGCAGTATTTT.

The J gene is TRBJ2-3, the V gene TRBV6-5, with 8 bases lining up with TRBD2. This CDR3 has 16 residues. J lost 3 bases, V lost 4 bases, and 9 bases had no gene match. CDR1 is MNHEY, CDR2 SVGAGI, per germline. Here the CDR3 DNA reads TGTGCCAGCAGTTCCCTCGGGGGGGGTCATACAGATACGCAGTATTTT. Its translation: CASSSLGGGHTDTQYF.

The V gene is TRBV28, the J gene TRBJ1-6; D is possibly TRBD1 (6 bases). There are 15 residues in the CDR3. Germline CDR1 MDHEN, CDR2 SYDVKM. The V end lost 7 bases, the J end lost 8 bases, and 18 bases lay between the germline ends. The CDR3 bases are TGTGCCAGCACCCCAATGGGGGCGGGCGATTCACCCCTCCACTTT. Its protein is CASTPMGAGDSPLHF. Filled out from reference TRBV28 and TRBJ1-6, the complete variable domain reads DVKVTQSSRYLVKRTGEKVFLECVQDMDHENMFWYRQDPGLGLRLIYFSYDVKMKEKGDIPEGYSVSREKKERFSLILESASTNQTSMYLCASTPMGAGDSPLHFGNGTRLTVT.

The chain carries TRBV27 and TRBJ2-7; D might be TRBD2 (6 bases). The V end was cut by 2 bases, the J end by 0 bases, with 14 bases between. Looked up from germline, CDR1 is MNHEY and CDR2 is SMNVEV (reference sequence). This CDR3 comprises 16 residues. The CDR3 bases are TGTGCCAGCAGTTTAGAAGGCCGGGGGAGCTCCTACGAGCAGTACTTC. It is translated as CASSLEGRGSSYEQYF.

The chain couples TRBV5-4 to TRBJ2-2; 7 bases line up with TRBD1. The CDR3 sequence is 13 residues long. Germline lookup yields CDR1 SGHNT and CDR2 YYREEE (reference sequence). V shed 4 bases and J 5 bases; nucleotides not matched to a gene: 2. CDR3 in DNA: TGTGCCAGCAGCCCGGGACAGACCGGGGAGCTGTTTTTT. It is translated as CASSPGQTGELFF.

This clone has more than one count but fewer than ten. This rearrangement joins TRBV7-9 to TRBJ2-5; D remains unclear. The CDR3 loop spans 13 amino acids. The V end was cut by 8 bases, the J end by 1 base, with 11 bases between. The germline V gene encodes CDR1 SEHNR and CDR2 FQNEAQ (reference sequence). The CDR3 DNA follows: TGTGCCAGCCGACACAGAGTCCAAGAGACCCAGTACTTC. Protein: CASRHRVQETQYF.

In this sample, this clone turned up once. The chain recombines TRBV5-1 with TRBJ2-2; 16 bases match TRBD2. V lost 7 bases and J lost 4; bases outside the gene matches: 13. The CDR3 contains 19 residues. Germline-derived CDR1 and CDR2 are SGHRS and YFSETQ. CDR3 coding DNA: TGCGCCAGCCTCACCGGGACTAGCGGGGGGGCCGGTGGCACCGGGGAGCTGTTTTTT. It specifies CASLTGTSGGAGGTGELFF.